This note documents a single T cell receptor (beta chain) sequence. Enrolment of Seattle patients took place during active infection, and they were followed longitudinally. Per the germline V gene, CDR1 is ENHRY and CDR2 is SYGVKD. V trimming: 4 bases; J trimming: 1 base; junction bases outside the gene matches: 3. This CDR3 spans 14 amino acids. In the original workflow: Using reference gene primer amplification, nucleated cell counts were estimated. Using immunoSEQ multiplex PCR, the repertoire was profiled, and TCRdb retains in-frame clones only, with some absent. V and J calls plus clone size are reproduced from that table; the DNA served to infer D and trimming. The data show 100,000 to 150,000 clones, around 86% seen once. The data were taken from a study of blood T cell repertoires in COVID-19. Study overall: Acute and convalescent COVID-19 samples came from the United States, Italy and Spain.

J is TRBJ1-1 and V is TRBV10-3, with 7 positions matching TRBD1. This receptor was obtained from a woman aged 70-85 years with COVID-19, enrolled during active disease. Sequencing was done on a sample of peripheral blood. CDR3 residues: CAISVRDRNTEAFF. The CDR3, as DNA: TGTGCCATCAGTGTACGGGACAGGAACACTGAAGCTTTCTTT.